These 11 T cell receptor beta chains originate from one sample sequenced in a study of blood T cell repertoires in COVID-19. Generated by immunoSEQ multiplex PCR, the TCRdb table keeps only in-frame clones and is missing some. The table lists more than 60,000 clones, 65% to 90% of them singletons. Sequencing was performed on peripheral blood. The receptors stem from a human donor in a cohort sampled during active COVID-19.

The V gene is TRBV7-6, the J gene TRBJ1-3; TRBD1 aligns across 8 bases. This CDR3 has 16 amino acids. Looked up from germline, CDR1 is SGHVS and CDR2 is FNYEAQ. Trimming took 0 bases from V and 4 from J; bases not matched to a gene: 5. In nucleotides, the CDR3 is TGTGCCAGCAGCTTAGCTACAGGGACAGGCGGAAACACCATATATTTT. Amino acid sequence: CASSLATGTGGNTIYF.

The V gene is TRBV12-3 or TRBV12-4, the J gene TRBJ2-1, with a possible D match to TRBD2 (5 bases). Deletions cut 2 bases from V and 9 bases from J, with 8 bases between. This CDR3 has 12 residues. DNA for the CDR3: TGTGCCAGCAGTTTAACTAGGACTGAGCAGTTCTTC. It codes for CASSLTRTEQFF.

The DNA of the CDR3 is TGTGCCAGCAGCCTGAGACTAGCGGGGGGCAATGAGCAGTTCTTC. Protein sequence: CASSLRLAGGNEQFF. The V gene is TRBV7-2, the J gene TRBJ2-1, with TRBD2 matching 13 bases. The V gene end was trimmed by 5 bases and the J gene end by 6 bases; junction bases not matched to a gene: 4. CDR1 SGHTA and CDR2 FQGNSA come from the germline V gene. The CDR3 contains 15 residues.

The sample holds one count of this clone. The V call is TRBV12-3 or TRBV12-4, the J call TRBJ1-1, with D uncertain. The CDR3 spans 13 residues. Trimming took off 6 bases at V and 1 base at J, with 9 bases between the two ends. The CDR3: CASSENRNTEAFF. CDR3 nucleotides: TGTGCCAGCAGCGAAAACAGGAACACTGAAGCTTTCTTT.

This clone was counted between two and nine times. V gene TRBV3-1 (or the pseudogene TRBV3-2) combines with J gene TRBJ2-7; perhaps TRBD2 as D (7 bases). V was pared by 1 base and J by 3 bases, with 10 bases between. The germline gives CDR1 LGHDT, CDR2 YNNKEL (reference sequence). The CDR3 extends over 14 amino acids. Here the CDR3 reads CASSQGEGGYEQYF. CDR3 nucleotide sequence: TGTGCCAGCAGCCAAGGGGAGGGGGGCTACGAGCAGTACTTC.

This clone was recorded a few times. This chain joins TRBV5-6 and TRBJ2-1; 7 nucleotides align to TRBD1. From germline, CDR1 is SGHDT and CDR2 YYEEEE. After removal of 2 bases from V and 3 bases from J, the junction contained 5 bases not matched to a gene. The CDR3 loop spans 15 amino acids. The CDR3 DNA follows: TGTGCCAGCAGCTTAGGACAGGCCAACTACAATGAGCAGTTCTTC. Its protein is CASSLGQANYNEQFF.

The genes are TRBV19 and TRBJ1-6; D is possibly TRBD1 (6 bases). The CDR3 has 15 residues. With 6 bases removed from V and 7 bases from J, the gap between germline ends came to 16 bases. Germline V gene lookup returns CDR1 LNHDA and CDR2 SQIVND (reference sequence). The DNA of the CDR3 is TGTGCCAGTAGGGGACACTCTGGGACGAATTCACCCCTCCACTTT. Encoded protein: CASRGHSGTNSPLHF.

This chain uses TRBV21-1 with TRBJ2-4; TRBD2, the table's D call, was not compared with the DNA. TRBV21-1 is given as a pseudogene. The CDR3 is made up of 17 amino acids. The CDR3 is CASSKAGRGGLLNIQYF. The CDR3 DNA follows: TGTGCCAGCAGCAAAGCAGGACGGGGGGGCCTTTTAAACATTCAGTACTTC.

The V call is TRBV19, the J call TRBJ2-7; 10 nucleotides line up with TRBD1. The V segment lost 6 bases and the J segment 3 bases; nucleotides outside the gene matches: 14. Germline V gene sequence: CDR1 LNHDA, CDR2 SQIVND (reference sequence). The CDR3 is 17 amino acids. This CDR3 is CASSTYRGRTGGYEQYF. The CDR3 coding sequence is TGTGCCAGTAGCACGTATAGAGGGAGGACAGGGGGCTACGAGCAGTACTTC.

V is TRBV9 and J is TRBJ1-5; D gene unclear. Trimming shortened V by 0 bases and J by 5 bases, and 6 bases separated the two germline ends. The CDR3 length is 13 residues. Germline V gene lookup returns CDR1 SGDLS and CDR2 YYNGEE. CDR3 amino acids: CASSVESDQPQHF. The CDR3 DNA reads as TGTGCCAGCAGCGTAGAGAGTGATCAGCCCCAGCATTTT. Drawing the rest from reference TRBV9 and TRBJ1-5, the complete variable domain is DSGVTQTPKHLITATGQRVTLRCSPRSGDLSVYWYQQSLDQGLQFLIQYYNGEERAKGNILERFSAQQFPDLHSELNLSSLELGDSALYFCASSVESDQPQHFGDGTRLSIL.

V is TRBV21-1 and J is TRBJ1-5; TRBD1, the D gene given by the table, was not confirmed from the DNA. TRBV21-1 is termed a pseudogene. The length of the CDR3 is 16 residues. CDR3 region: CASSNSKGASNQPQHF. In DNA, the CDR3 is TGTGCCAGCAGCAATAGTAAGGGGGCCAGCAATCAGCCCCAGCATTTT.